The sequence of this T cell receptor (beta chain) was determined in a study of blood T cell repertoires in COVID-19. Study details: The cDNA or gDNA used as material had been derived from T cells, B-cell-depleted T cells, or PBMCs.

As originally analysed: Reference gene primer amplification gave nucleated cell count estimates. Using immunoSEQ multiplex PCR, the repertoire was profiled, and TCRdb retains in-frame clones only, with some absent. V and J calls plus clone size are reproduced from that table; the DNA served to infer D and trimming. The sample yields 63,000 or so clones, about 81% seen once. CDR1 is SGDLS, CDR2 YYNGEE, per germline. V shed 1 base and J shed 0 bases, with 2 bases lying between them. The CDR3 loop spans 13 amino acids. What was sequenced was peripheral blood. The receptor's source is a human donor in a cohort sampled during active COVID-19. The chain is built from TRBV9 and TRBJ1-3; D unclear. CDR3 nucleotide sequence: TGTGCCAGCAGCGTACACTCTGGAAACACCATATATTTT. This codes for CASSVHSGNTIYF.